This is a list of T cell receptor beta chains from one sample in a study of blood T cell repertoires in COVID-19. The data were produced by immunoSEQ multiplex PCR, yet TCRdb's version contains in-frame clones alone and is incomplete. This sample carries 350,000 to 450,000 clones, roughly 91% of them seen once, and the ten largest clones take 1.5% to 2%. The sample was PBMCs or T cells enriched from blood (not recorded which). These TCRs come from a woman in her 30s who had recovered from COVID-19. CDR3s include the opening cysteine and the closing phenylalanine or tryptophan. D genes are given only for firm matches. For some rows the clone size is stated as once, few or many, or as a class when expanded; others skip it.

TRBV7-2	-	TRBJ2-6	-	TGTGCCAGCAGCTTGTCTTCCGGGGCCAACGTCCTGACTTTC	CASSLSSGANVLTF
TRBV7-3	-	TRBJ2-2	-	TGTGCCAGCAGCGGAACAGGCGGCGGGGAGCTGTTTTTT	CASSGTGGGELFF
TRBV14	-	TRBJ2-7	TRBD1	TGTGCCAGCAGCCGTGACAGGGCCGGTTACGAGCAGTACTTC	CASSRDRAGYEQYF
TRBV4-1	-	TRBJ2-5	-	TGCGCCAGCAGCCAAGTGGGACTGTTGGGGGAGACCCAGTACTTC	CASSQVGLLGETQYF
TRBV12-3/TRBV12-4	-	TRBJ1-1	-	TGTGCCAGCAGCCCCAGTCTGAACACTGAAGCTTTCTTT	CASSPSLNTEAFF
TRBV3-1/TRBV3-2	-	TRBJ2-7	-	TGTGCCAGCAGAGCAGGATCTACCCCTCTCTACGAGCAGTACTTC	CASRAGSTPLYEQYF
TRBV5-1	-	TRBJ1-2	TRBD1	TGCGCCAGCAGCCGATCAGGGACAGCAGGAATAGAAAATGGCTACACCTTC	CASSRSGTAGIENGYTF
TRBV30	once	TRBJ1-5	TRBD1	TGTGCCTGGAGCGGGGCAGGGGGCTGGTCGTATAGCAATCAGCCCCAGCATTTT	CAWSGAGGWSYSNQPQHF
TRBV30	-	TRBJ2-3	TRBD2	TGTGCCTGGAGTGTAGGGACTAGCGGGAGCACAGATACGCAGTATTTT	CAWSVGTSGSTDTQYF
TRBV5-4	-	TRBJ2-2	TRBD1	TGTGCCAGCAGCCCCAGGGGGTCCGGGGAGCTGTTTTTT	CASSPRGSGELFF
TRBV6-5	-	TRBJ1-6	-	TGTGCCAGCAGTTACTCGAGGTCCACCGGTTCACCCCTCCACTTT	CASSYSRSTGSPLHF
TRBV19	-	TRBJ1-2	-	TGTGCCAGTAGTGCCCCGGACATCAGGTTCGGGGGCTACACCTTC	CASSAPDIRFGGYTF
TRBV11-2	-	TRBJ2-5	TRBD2	TGTGCCAGCAGCGTCGGGACTAGCGGGGGCGGGGAGACCCAGTACTTC	CASSVGTSGGGETQYF
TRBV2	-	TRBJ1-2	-	TGTGCCAGCAGTGATCGCAGGGGCTATGGCTACACCTTC	CASSDRRGYGYTF
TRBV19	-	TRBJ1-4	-	TGTGCCAGTATTCCTTTCGGAGGGAATGAAAAACTGTTTTTT	CASIPFGGNEKLFF
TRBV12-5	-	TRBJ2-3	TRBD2	TGTGCTAGTGGTCGCACTAGCGCGACAGATACGCAGTATTTT	CASGRTSATDTQYF
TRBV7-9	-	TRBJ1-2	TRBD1	TGTGCCAGCATGGGGGACAGGGATTTTGAGTTGTACACCTTC	CASMGDRDFELYTF
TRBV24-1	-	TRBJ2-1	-	TGTGCCACCAGTGCCGGGCAGGGGCAGTTCTTC	CATSAGQGQFF
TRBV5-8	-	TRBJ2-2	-	TGTGCCAGCAGCTCGCCATTTTTGGACAGTTACACCGGGGAGCTGTTTTTT	CASSSPFLDSYTGELFF
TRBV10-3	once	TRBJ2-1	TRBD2	TGTGCCATCAGTGATTCCGCACTAGCGGGAGGGGATGAGCAGTTCTTC	CAISDSALAGGDEQFF
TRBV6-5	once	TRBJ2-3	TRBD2	TGTGCCAGCAGTTACCTAGCGGGACGCCTGGATACGCAGTATTTT	CASSYLAGRLDTQYF
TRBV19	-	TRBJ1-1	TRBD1	TGTGCCAGTAGTACCGACAGGGTCGAGGGAGAAGCTTTCTTT	CASSTDRVEGEAFF
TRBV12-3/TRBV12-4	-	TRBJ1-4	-	TGTGCCAGCAGTTTGAGGAGGGAAAAACTGTTTTTT	CASSLRREKLFF
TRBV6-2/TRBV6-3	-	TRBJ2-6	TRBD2	TGTGCCAGCAGTCCCCTGGGGGGGATGCCTGGGGCCAACGTCCTGACTTTC	CASSPLGGMPGANVLTF
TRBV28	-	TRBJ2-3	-	TGTGCCAGCAGCCCTACCACAGATACGCAGTATTTT	CASSPTTDTQYF
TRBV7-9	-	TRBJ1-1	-	TGTGCCAGCAGCTTAGTGGGGGGGACGAGCTTGAACACTGAAGCTTTCTTT	CASSLVGGTSLNTEAFF
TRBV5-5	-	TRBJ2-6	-	TGTGCCAGCAGCTTATGGAGGTCTGGGGCCAACGTCCTGACTTTC	CASSLWRSGANVLTF
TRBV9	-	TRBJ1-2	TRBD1	TGTGCCAGCAGCGTCGGCGGGGGACAGGGTTTTTCGGGCTACACCTTC	CASSVGGGQGFSGYTF
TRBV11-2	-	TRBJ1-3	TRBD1	TGTGCCAGCAGCTCCACCACAGGGGAGGCTGGAAACACCATATATTTT	CASSSTTGEAGNTIYF
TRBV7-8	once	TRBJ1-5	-	TGTGCCAGCAGCTTAATTGGAGAGGGGGTTCAGCCCCAGCATTTT	CASSLIGEGVQPQHF
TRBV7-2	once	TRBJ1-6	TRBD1	TGTGCCAGCAGCCATTCGACAGGGCCCCTCCACTTT	CASSHSTGPLHF
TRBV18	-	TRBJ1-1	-	TGTGCCAGCTCAGCCTCGGTGAACACTGAAGCTTTCTTT	CASSASVNTEAFF
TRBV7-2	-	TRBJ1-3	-	TGTGCCAGCAGCCTCACTCCGGGTCCTTCTGGAAACACCATATATTTT	CASSLTPGPSGNTIYF
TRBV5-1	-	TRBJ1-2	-	TGCGCCAGCAGCTTGGACGGGATCTATGGCTACACCTTC	CASSLDGIYGYTF
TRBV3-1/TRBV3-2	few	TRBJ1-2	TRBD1	TGTGCCAGCAGCCAAGATTGGACAGGGGGCGAGAGGAACTATGGCTACACCTTC	CASSQDWTGGERNYGYTF
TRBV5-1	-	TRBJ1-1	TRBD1	TGCGCCAGCAGCTCTGGAGGCCAGGGGGACTCGGCTTTCTTT	CASSSGGQGDSAFF
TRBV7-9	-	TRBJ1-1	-	TGTGCCAGCAGCCAGGGGCCGGGTCGGAACACTGAAGCTTTCTTT	CASSQGPGRNTEAFF
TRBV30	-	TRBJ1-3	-	TGTGCCTGGAGTGGAGCTGACGGGGGTCTCACCTCTGGAAACACCATATATTTT	CAWSGADGGLTSGNTIYF
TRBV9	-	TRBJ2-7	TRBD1	TGTGCCAGCAGCGTAGGTCGGGGGACAGGGGGCTTCGAGCAGTACTTC	CASSVGRGTGGFEQYF